These 15 T cell receptor beta chains came from one sample sequenced in a study of breast tumors, draining lymph nodes, adjacent tissues listed by TCRdb under 2016. The library was made by multiplex PCR. The listed sequencing device is Illumina HiSeq 2000. Through fastp at Q25 and MiXCR, TCRdb rebuilt clones from the public reads, retaining in-frame beta chains. Rows are combined by CDR3 protein, so each entry shows the most common genes and DNA. For this sample the table gives under 70,000 distinct CDR3 sequences, of which roughly 40% were detected only once. 8.4% of the sample rests with the top ten. The sample comprised breast tumor tissue. These receptors came from a female donor with breast cancer. Some clones in this sample may be carry-over from other donors' samples.

The V call is TRBV13, the J call TRBJ1-5; TRBD1 matches 7 bases. The CDR3 extends over 16 amino acids. Trimming removed 1 base from V and 10 bases from J; junction bases left unmatched: 13. The germline V gene encodes CDR1 PRHDT and CDR2 FYEKMQ (reference sequence). The CDR3 loop is CASSLAARTGTLPQHF. In DNA form, the CDR3 reads TGTGCCAGCAGCTTAGCGGCCCGGACAGGAACTCTACCCCAGCATTTT.

The sample holds many counts of this clonotype. The CDR3 DNA follows: TGCGCCAGCAGCCAAGATGACGGGAGGGCAGATACGCAGTATTTT. This codes for CASSQDDGRADTQYF. This chain links TRBV4-1 with TRBJ2-3; 8 bases are a match to TRBD2. This CDR3 is 15 amino acids long. CDR1 is MGHRA and CDR2 is YSYEKL in the germline V gene. The V segment lost 0 bases and the J segment 4 bases; nucleotides outside the gene matches: 3.

Ten or more counts support this clonotype. V is TRBV7-9 and J is TRBJ2-7; TRBD2 might be the D (5 bases). Germline CDR1 SEHNR, CDR2 FQNEAQ (reference sequence). V lost 6 bases, J lost 2 bases, and 20 bases lay in between. This CDR3 has 16 residues. The CDR3 DNA follows: TGTGCCAGCAGGCGGGTTCTAGCTAACCCTCCCTACGAGCAGTACTTC. Protein product: CASRRVLANPPYEQYF.

About this clonotype itself: This likely comes from a read error, as the CDR3 has no conserved phenylalanine or tryptophan at its end. The DNA is omitted, as the CDR3 cannot be located on it reliably, and the CDR3 follows TCRdb's listing. The chain is built from TRBV5-1 and TRBJ2-7. Both ends counted, the CDR3 spans 9 residues. Germline V gene sequence: CDR1 SGHRS, CDR2 YFSETQ. Here the CDR3 reads CASSFFPEA.

V usage is TRBV6-1 and J usage is TRBJ1-4, with D hard to call. CDR1 is MNHNS, CDR2 SASEGT, per germline. This CDR3 spans 13 amino acids. V was pared by 6 bases and J by 6 bases, with 11 bases between. CDR3 DNA sequence: TGTGCCAGCAGGTGGCGGGAGGATGAAAAACTGTTTTTT. It specifies CASRWREDEKLFF.

The chain uses TRBV7-9 and TRBJ1-6; 9 positions match TRBD1. Germline CDR1 is SEHNR and CDR2 is FQNEAQ (reference sequence). Trimming cost V 3 bases and J 8 bases; bases outside gene matches: 5. This CDR3 region has 15 residues. The CDR3: CASSFTGTGHSPLHF. The CDR3 nucleotides are TGTGCCAGCAGCTTCACCGGGACAGGGCATTCACCCCTCCACTTT.

This clonotype was counted only a few times. No conserved phenylalanine or tryptophan ends this CDR3, so it is likely a read error. The rearrangement uses TRBV6-6 and TRBJ1-1; no definite D call. CDR1 is MNHNY, CDR2 SVGAGI, per germline (reference sequence). The CDR3 is 14 amino acids. V shed 6 bases and J shed 1 base, with 12 bases lying between them. In DNA form, the CDR3 reads TGTGCCAGCAGGCACCCGGACGGGAACACTGAAGCTTTCTCT. The encoded protein is CASRHPDGNTEAFS.

The table lists this clonotype with a few counts. This may stem from a read error, because a much larger clone lies one nucleotide away. This chain links TRBV5-4 with TRBJ2-7; TRBD2 aligns across 9 bases. Germline V gene data show CDR1 as SGHNT and CDR2 as YYREEE (reference sequence). The CDR3 covers 16 residues. V gave up 0 bases and J gave up 3 bases; unmatched junction bases: 7. The CDR3: CASSLGGPAGGYEQYF. CDR3 DNA: TGTGCCAGCAGCTTGGGGGGACCAGCGGGAGGCTACGAGCAGTACTTC.

V usage is TRBV7-6 and J usage is TRBJ2-3; D gene ambiguous. Germline V CDR1 and CDR2: SGHVS, FNYEAQ. The V end was cut by 1 base, the J end by 4 bases, with 9 bases between. This CDR3 comprises 14 residues. CDR3 sequence: CASSLGGAADTQYF. The CDR3 bases are TGTGCCAGCAGCTTAGGGGGTGCGGCAGATACGCAGTATTTT. The variable domain in full, with the rest retrieved from reference TRBV7-6 and TRBJ2-3, is GAGVSQSPRYKVTKRGQDVALRCDPISGHVSLYWYRQALGQGPEFLTYFNYEAQQDKSGLPNDRFSAERPEGSISTLTIQRTEQRDSAMYRCASSLGGAADTQYFGPGTRLTVL.

On this clonotype itself: Since the CDR3 does not end with the conserved phenylalanine or tryptophan, this likely comes from a read error. The gene calls are TRBV2 and TRBJ1-1; tentatively, D is TRBD1 (5 bases). The CDR3 runs 13 residues. Germline values: CDR1 SNHLY, CDR2 FYNNEI. V gave up 2 bases and J gave up 5 bases, with 9 bases separating them. This chain's CDR3 is CASSERGYTEAFL. The CDR3 coding sequence is TGTGCCAGCAGTGAACGGGGGTATACTGAAGCTTTCCTT.

This clonotype has a count of ten or more. The J gene is TRBJ2-7, the V gene TRBV12-3 or TRBV12-4, with 12 bases lining up with TRBD2. The CDR3 consists of 19 residues. The V gene end was trimmed by 4 bases and the J gene end by 2 bases; junction bases not matched to a gene: 15. The CDR3 protein is CASSSSGARLAGVPYEQYF. The DNA for the CDR3 is TGTGCCAGCAGTTCGTCGGGGGCCCGACTAGCGGGGGTGCCCTACGAGCAGTACTTC.

This chain links TRBV2 with TRBJ1-2, with 9 bases fitting TRBD1. The CDR3 spans 13 residues. V shed 8 bases and J 4 bases; nucleotides not matched to a gene: 5. Germline CDR1 SNHLY, CDR2 FYNNEI. CDR3 residues: CASLPGQGYGYTF. Here the CDR3 DNA reads TGTGCCAGCCTTCCGGGACAGGGCTATGGCTACACCTTC.

Only a few counts were recorded for this clonotype. V gene TRBV2 combines with J gene TRBJ1-5; TRBD1 might be the D (6 bases). There are 16 residues in the CDR3. Germline loops: CDR1 SNHLY, CDR2 FYNNEI. Trimming stripped 2 bases from V and 5 bases from J, with 16 bases between. The DNA of the CDR3 is TGTGCCAGCAGTGAATTTCTAGCGGGGGGGCATCAGCCCCAGCATTTT. Amino acid sequence: CASSEFLAGGHQPQHF.

At least ten counts were recorded for this clonotype. This chain links TRBV15 with TRBJ1-2, with D possibly matching TRBD1 (5 bases). CDR1 and CDR2 (germline): LNHNV, YYDKDF (reference sequence). V was trimmed by 0 bases and J by 7 bases, leaving 12 bases between them. This CDR3 has 14 residues. The CDR3 protein is CATSRDMGGGGYTF. DNA of the CDR3: TGTGCCACCAGCAGAGATATGGGCGGGGGTGGCTACACCTTC.

J is TRBJ2-7 and V is TRBV20-1; the match to TRBD1 covers 8 bases. The length of the CDR3 is 15 residues. Trimming cost V 1 base and J 0 bases; bases outside gene matches: 5. Germline assignment: CDR1 DFQATT and CDR2 SNEGSKA (reference sequence). CDR3 sequence (DNA): TGCAGTGCTAGAGGGAGGACAGGGAGCTCCTACGAGCAGTACTTC. Amino acid sequence: CSARGRTGSSYEQYF.